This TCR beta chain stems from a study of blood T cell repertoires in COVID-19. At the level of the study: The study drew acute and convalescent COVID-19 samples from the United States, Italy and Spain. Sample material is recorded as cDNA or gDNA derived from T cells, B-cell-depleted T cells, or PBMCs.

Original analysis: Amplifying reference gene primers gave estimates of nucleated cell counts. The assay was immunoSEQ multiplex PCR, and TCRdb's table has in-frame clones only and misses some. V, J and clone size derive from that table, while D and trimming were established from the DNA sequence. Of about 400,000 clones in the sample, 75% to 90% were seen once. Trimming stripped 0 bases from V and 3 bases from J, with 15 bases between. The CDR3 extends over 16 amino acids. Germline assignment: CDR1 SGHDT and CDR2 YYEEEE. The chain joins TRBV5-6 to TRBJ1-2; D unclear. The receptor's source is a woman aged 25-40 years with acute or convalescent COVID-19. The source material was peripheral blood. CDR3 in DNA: TGTGCCAGCAGCTTGGGGCCGTACTTACAGTACTATGGCTACACCTTC. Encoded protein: CASSLGPYLQYYGYTF.